This T cell receptor beta chain was identified in a study of cytotoxic CD8 clonotypes in ibrutinib-treated CLL. Study-level results: Measured clonality at baseline was greater than in age-matched healthy donors and tracked with circulating CD8+ T-cell counts.

V lost 0 bases to trimming and J lost 4 bases, with 25 bases between them. The CDR3 consists of 20 residues. Germline V gene data show CDR1 as MGHRA and CDR2 as YSYEKL. Turning to this clone: Its cognate antigen is unknown.

Only in-frame clones appear in the TCRdb table, and some are missing; sequencing was by immunoSEQ multiplex PCR. The sample records 250,000 or so clones, around three quarters being singletons. This chain joins TRBV4-1 and TRBJ2-1, with D possibly called TRBD1 or TRBD2 (6 bases each). Source: PBMCs, taken after 24 months of ibrutinib treatment. The TCR comes from a human donor with chronic lymphocytic leukemia. DNA for the CDR3: TGCGCCAGCAGCCAAGATATCCGGTCGGTAGGGGGGTCTCCTTACAATGAGCAGTTCTTC. Its protein product is CASSQDIRSVGGSPYNEQFF.